This T cell receptor (beta chain) emerged from a study of CD8+CD57+ T cells in acquired aplastic anemia. Study summary: Sorted CD4+ and CD8+ cells yielded about 3.1 ug of DNA on average.

The template for TCR beta VDJ and CDR3 sequence profiling was genomic DNA. TCRdb reprocessed the reads with MiXCR, giving one entry per CDR3 protein. In the table there are roughly 250,000 distinct CDR3 sequences, 40% to 50% of which are singletons. The ends were cut back, 8 bases at V and 2 bases at J, with 16 bases in the middle. The V gene's germline CDR1 is SGHVS and CDR2 FQNEAQ. CDR3 length: 15 residues. Sequencing involved patients with CD8+CD57+ cell expansion previously shown by flow cytometry. Severe acquired aplastic anemia was present in every patient. Receipt of therapy had not occurred in any patient by the time of blood sampling. Study-level findings and limits: Patients and controls were not found to differ significantly in CD8+ Simpson's diversity.

This clonotype was detected ten times or more. Its antigen is currently unknown. This clonotype was obtained from a human donor with aplastic anemia. Source material: sorted CD4+, CD8+, or CD8+CD57+ T cells (not recorded which) from PBMCs. The chain combines TRBV7-8 with TRBJ1-3; D might be TRBD1 (5 bases). The CDR3 loop is CASSQATHTGNTIYF. CDR3 coding DNA: TGTGCCAGCTCACAGGCCACCCATACTGGAAACACCATATATTTT. Together with reference TRBV7-8 and TRBJ1-3, the CDR3 gives the full variable domain: GAGVSQSPRYKVAKRGQDVALRCDPISGHVSLFWYQQALGQGPEFLTYFQNEAQLDKSGLPSDRFFAERPEGSVSTLKIQRTQQEDSAVYLCASSQATHTGNTIYFGEGSWLTVV.